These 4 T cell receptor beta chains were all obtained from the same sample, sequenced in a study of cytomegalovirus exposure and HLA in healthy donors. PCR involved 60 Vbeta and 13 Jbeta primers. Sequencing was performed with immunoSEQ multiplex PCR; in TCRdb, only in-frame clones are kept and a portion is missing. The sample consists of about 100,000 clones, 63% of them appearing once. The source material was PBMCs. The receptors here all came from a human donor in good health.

The CDR3 loop reads CASSLTYSYNEQFF. CDR3 DNA sequence: TGTGCCAGCAGTTTAACCTACTCCTACAATGAGCAGTTCTTC. The rearrangement joins TRBV27 to TRBJ2-1; no firm D call. The CDR3 extends over 14 amino acids. Germline V gene data show CDR1 as MNHEY and CDR2 as SMNVEV (reference sequence). Trimming shortened V by 2 bases and J by 0 bases, and 5 bases separated the two germline ends.

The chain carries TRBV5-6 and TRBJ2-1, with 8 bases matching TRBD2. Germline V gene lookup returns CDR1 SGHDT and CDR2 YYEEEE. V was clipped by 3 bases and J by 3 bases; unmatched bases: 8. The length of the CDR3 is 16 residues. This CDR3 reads CASSYGTGTSYNEQFF. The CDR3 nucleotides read TGTGCCAGCAGCTACGGCACCGGGACTAGCTACAATGAGCAGTTCTTC.

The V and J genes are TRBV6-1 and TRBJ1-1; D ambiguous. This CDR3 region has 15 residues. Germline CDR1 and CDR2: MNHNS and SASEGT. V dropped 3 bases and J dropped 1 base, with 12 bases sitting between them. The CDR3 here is CASSDWFGGNTEAFF. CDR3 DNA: TGTGCCAGCAGTGACTGGTTCGGAGGGAACACTGAAGCTTTCTTT.

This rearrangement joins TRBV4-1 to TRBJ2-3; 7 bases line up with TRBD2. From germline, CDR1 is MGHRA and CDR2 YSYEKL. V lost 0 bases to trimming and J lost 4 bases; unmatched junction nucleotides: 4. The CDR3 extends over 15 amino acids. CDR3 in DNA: TGCGCCAGCAGCCAAGATACGGGGGGAGCAGATACGCAGTATTTT. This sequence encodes CASSQDTGGADTQYF.